This T cell receptor beta chain was documented in a study of graft-versus-host responses after intestinal transplantation. The CDR3 runs 15 residues. To note about this clone: The antigen is undetermined.

Study findings and constraints: Within the allografts of patients who had graft-donor T cell macrochimerism, graft-versus-host to host-versus-graft clonal ratios were high.

The data were produced by immunoSEQ multiplex PCR, yet TCRdb's version contains in-frame clones alone and is incomplete. Here the sample spans 70,000 to 100,000 clones, less than 90% being singletons. J is TRBJ2-3 and V is TRBV21-1; the listed D gene, TRBD1, was not tested against the DNA. TRBV21-1 is termed a pseudogene. Specimen: unstimulated CD4+ T cells sorted from spleen or lymph node cells, collected before intestinal transplant. This TCR came from a human donor who received an intestinal transplant. In nucleotides, the CDR3 is TGTGCCAGCAGAATCGTCGACAGGGGGGCAGATACGCAGTATTTT. Protein product: CASRIVDRGADTQYF.